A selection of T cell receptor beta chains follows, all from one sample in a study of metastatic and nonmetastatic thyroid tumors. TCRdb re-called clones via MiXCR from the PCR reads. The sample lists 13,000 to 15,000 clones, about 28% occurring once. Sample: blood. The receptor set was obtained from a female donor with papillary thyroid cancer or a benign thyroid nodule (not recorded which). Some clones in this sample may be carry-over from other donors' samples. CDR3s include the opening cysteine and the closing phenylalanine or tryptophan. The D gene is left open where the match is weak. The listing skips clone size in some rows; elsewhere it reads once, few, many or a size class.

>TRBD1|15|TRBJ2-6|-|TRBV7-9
CASRDRCSWANVLTF
TGTGCCAGCCGGGACAGATGCTCTTGGGCCAACGTCCTGACTTTC
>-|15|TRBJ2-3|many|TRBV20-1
CSARDWFQGTDTQYF
TGCAGTGCTAGAGATTGGTTTCAGGGCACAGATACGCAGTATTTT
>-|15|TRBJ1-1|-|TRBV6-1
CASSRAGVFPGEAVF
TGTGCCAGCAGTCGGGCGGGTGTGTTCCCGGGTGAAGCTGTCTTT
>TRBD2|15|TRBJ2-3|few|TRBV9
CASNRGRTSTDTQYF
TGTGCCAGCAATCGCGGGAGGACGAGCACAGATACGCAGTATTTT
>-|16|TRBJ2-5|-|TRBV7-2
CASRLGQGGTQETQYF
TGTGCCAGCAGATTAGGGCAGGGGGGTACACAAGAGACCCAGTACTTT
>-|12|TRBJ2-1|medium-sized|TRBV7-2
CASSLANNEQFF
TGTGCCAGCAGCTTAGCAAACAATGAGCAGTTCTTC
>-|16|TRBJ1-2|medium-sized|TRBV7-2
CASSPQEGTGTPGNTF
TGTGCCAGCAGCCCCCAGGAGGGTACGGGGACCCCAGGTAACACCTTC
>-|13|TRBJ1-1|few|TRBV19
CASSLQGRAEAFF
TGTGCCAGTAGCTTACAGGGAAGGGCTGAAGCTTTCTTT
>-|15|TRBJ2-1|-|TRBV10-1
CASSGGYAPYNEQFF
TGCGCCAGCAGTGGAGGGTATGCGCCCTACAATGAGCAGTTCTTC
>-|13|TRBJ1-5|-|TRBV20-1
CSASRGNDQPQHF
TGCAGTGCTAGCCGGGGGAATGATCAGCCCCAGCATTTT
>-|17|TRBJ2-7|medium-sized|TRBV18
CASSLQNSPRAINEQYF
TGTGCCAGCTCACTTCAAAACAGTCCAAGAGCCATTAACGAGCAGTACTTC
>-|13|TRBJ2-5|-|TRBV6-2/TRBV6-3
CASSDGARETQYF
TGTGCCAGCAGTGACGGGGCACGAGAGACCCAGTACTTC
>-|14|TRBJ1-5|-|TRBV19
CASRYRARGQPQHF
TGTGCCAGTAGATACAGGGCGAGGGGTCAGCCCCAGCATTTT
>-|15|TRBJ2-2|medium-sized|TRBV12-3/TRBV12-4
CASSSQGFNTGELFF
TGTGCCAGCAGTTCACAGGGCTTCAACACCGGGGAGCTGTTTTTT
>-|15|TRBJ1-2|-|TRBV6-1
CASSDGSARYYGYTF
TGTGCCAGCAGTGACGGGTCAGCTAGATACTATGGCTACACCTTC
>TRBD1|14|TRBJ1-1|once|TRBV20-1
CSARDRGRGTEAFF
TGCAGTGCTAGGGACAGGGGAAGGGGCACTGAAGCTTTCTTT
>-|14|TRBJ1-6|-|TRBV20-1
CSAREQNGDSPLHF
TGCAGTGCTAGAGAACAGAATGGCGACTCACCCCTCCACTTT
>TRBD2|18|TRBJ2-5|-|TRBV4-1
CASSPHPGSGRPQETQYF
TGCGCCAGCAGCCCCCACCCGGGAAGCGGGAGACCACAAGAGACCCAGTACTTC
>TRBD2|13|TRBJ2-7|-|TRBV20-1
CSARELAEYEQYF
TGCAGTGCTAGAGAACTAGCGGAGTACGAGCAGTACTTC
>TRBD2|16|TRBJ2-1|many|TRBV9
CASSSGLADLYNEQFF
TGTGCCAGCAGCTCCGGACTAGCGGATCTCTACAATGAGCAGTTCTTC
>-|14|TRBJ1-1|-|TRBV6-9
CASSYWQRGDEAFF
TGTGCCAGCAGTTATTGGCAGCGGGGGGATGAAGCTTTCTTT
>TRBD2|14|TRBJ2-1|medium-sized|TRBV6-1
CASLRGLGINEQFF
TGTGCCAGCTTAAGGGGACTAGGAATCAATGAGCAGTTCTTC
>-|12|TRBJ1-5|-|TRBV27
CASSLYGNPQHF
TGTGCCAGCAGTTTATACGGTAATCCCCAGCATTTT
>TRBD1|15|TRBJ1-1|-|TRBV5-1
CASQYGTEKTTEAFF
TGCGCCAGCCAGTACGGGACAGAAAAAACCACTGAAGCTTTCTTT
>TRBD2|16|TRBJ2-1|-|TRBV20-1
CSAKMGLAGEVDEQFF
TGCAGTGCTAAAATGGGACTAGCGGGAGAAGTGGATGAGCAGTTCTTC
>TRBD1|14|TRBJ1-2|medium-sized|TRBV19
CASSIGTGARGYTF
TGTGCCAGTAGTATAGGGACAGGGGCGCGCGGCTACACCTTC
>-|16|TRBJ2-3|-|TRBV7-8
CASSSLPRAFTDTQYF
TGTGCCAGCAGCTCCCTTCCTCGAGCTTTCACAGATACGCAGTATTTT
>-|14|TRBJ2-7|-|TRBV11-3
CASSYGTRVDEQYF
TGTGCCAGCAGCTACGGTACAAGGGTCGACGAGCAGTACTTC
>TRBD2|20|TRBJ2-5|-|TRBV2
CAISLRTVGAGLAGGETQYF
TGTGCCATCAGCCTACGGACAGTGGGCGCGGGGCTAGCGGGAGGAGAGACCCAGTACTTC
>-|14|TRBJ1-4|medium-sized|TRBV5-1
CASSPGQINEKLFF
TGCGCCAGCAGCCCCGGACAGATAAATGAAAAACTGTTTTTT
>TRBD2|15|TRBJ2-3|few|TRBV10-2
CASSDEREGEDTQYF
TGCGCCAGCAGTGACGAGCGGGAGGGAGAAGATACGCAGTATTTT
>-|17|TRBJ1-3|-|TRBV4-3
CASSQAVPGSSGNTIYF
TGCGCCAGCAGCCAAGCCGTCCCAGGGAGCTCTGGAAACACCATATATTTT
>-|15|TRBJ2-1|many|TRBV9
CASSVYWTAYNEQFF
TGTGCCAGCAGCGTGTACTGGACAGCCTACAATGAGCAGTTCTTC
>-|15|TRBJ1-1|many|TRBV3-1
CASTHREVRSTEAFF
TGTGCCAGCACCCATCGTGAGGTTAGGTCCACTGAAGCTTTCTTT
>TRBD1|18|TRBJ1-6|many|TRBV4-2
CASSQVPGQGAMNSPLHF
TGTGCCAGCAGCCAAGTGCCTGGGCAGGGGGCTATGAATTCACCCCTCCACTTT